The 27 T cell receptor beta chains below all came from one sample that was sequenced in a study of blood T cell repertoires in COVID-19. Generated by immunoSEQ multiplex PCR, the TCRdb table keeps only in-frame clones and is missing some. Among about 100,000 clones listed, 88% were seen once. Sequencing used peripheral blood. The source of these receptors is a human donor in a cohort sampled during active COVID-19.

The chain is built from TRBV6-2 or TRBV6-3 and TRBJ1-1; D might be TRBD1 (5 bases). The CDR3 length is 14 residues. Germline-derived CDR1 and CDR2 are MNHEY and SVGEGT. The V end lost 0 bases, the J end lost 1 base, and 6 bases lay between the germline ends. This chain's CDR3 is CASSYSTGNTEAFF. CDR3 nucleotides: TGTGCCAGCAGTTACTCTACAGGGAACACTGAAGCTTTCTTT.

This rearrangement joins TRBV29-1 to TRBJ2-1; a weak D match, TRBD1 (5 bases). Germline V gene lookup returns CDR1 SQVTM and CDR2 ANQGSEA. The CDR3 sequence is 12 residues long. Trimming left V 4 bases short and J 4 bases short, with 8 bases between. The DNA of the CDR3 is TGCAGCGTTGGGGCAGGGTACAATGAGCAGTTCTTC. Encoded protein: CSVGAGYNEQFF.

The V gene is TRBV19, the J gene TRBJ1-1, with D unresolved. This CDR3 is built from 14 residues. V lost 7 bases, J lost 0 bases, and 12 bases lay in between. Looked up from germline, CDR1 is LNHDA and CDR2 is SQIVND (reference sequence). DNA of the CDR3: TGTGCCAGTAAGAGGCCCCCGCTGAACACTGAAGCTTTCTTT. Amino acid sequence: CASKRPPLNTEAFF.

This rearrangement joins TRBV28 to TRBJ1-3; TRBD1 matches at 8 bases. The V gene's germline CDR1 is MDHEN and CDR2 SYDVKM. The V and J ends lost 3 bases and 4 bases, in that order; junction bases with no gene match: 11. The CDR3 spans 17 residues. CDR3 nucleotides: TGTGCCAGCAGTTTTTCGATTGACAGGGGAGGCGGAAACACCATATATTTT. Encoded protein: CASSFSIDRGGGNTIYF.

This sequence joins TRBV6-2 or TRBV6-3 and TRBJ2-1, with 12 bases matching TRBD2. Germline V gene sequence: CDR1 MNHEY, CDR2 SVGEGT. This CDR3 has 15 residues. V was pared by 5 bases and J by 9 bases, with 8 bases of the junction left unmatched. CDR3 region: CASSLRLAGVGEQFF. The CDR3, as DNA: TGTGCCAGCAGTCTCCGACTAGCGGGAGTTGGTGAGCAGTTCTTC.

This chain joins TRBV11-2 and TRBJ2-7; D is undetermined. The V end was cut by 5 bases, the J end by 2 bases, with 10 bases between. The CDR3 contains 13 residues. CDR1 is SGHAT and CDR2 is FQNNGV in the germline V gene. The CDR3 region is CASSERFAYEQYF. DNA for the CDR3: TGTGCCAGCAGCGAGCGTTTTGCCTACGAGCAGTACTTC.

The V gene is TRBV7-8, the J gene TRBJ2-3, with D perhaps matching TRBD1 (5 bases). Germline assignment: CDR1 SGHVS and CDR2 FQNEAQ. This CDR3 spans 17 amino acids. Trimming cost V 2 bases and J 5 bases, with 20 bases left between them. The CDR3: CASSLSTIRVRGDTQYF. DNA of the CDR3: TGTGCCAGCAGCTTATCGACCATCAGGGTACGAGGAGATACGCAGTATTTT.

This chain links TRBV7-8 with TRBJ2-2; 9 positions match TRBD1. Trimming took 5 bases from V and 5 from J; bases not matched to a gene: 9. The CDR3 loop spans 16 amino acids. Germline CDR1 SGHVS, CDR2 FQNEAQ. This chain's CDR3 is CASSRVAGTGTGELFF. For the CDR3, the DNA is TGTGCCAGCAGCCGAGTGGCCGGGACAGGGACCGGGGAGCTGTTTTTT.

V and J are TRBV7-5 and TRBJ1-5; the table's TRBD1 call for D was not verified on the DNA. TRBV7-5 is flagged as a pseudogene. The CDR3 length is 16 residues. In nucleotides, the CDR3 is TGTGTCAGAAGCTCCCACGGGACAACCAGGGGTCAGCCCCAGCATTTT. Its protein is CVRSSHGTTRGQPQHF.

The count of this clone is one. This chain joins TRBV5-4 and TRBJ2-2; 11 bases agree with TRBD2. The ends lost 4 bases at V and 7 bases at J; junction bases unmatched: 3. From germline, CDR1 is SGHNT and CDR2 YYREEE (reference sequence). CDR3 length equals 14 residues. CDR3 sequence reads: CASSTGLAVGELFF. CDR3 DNA: TGTGCCAGCAGCACGGGACTAGCGGTCGGGGAGCTGTTTTTT. Using reference TRBV5-4 and TRBJ2-2 for the parts outside the CDR3, the full variable domain is ETGVTQSPTHLIKTRGQQVTLRCSSQSGHNTVSWYQQALGQGPQFIFQYYREEENGRGNFPPRFSGLQFPNYSSELNVNALELDDSALYLCASSTGLAVGELFFGEGSRLTVL.

This clone has more than one count but fewer than ten. The gene calls are TRBV28 and TRBJ1-4, with TRBD1 as a possible D gene (5 bases). CDR3 length equals 20 residues. The germline V gene has CDR1 MDHEN and CDR2 SYDVKM. Deletions cut 3 bases from V and 8 bases from J, with 31 bases between. DNA for the CDR3: TGTGCCAGCAGTTTGCATCAGTGGGCAGGGAAGGACGGTTCGGAGGAAAAACTGTTTTTT. The encoded protein is CASSLHQWAGKDGSEEKLFF.

J is TRBJ2-7 and V is TRBV5-6, with TRBD2 identical over 13 bases. After removal of 7 bases from V and 6 bases from J, the junction contained 4 bases not matched to a gene. CDR1 and CDR2 from the germline V gene are SGHDT and YYEEEE. This CDR3 spans 13 amino acids. CDR3 protein: CASGLAGVGEQYF. CDR3 nucleotide sequence: TGTGCCAGCGGACTAGCGGGAGTTGGCGAGCAGTACTTC.

The chain employs TRBV12-3 or TRBV12-4 and TRBJ2-1; 7 bases align to TRBD2. The trim removed 5 bases at V and 10 bases at J, leaving 8 bases unmatched. This CDR3 is 13 amino acids long. The CDR3 is CASSPGLVSEQFF. The CDR3 bases are TGTGCCAGCAGTCCCGGACTAGTTTCGGAGCAGTTCTTC.

This clone was found once. The chain couples TRBV10-3 to TRBJ1-1, with a tentative D call TRBD1 (5 bases). From germline, CDR1 is ENHRY and CDR2 SYGVKD. V was pared by 6 bases and J by 4 bases, with 18 bases between. This CDR3 comprises 15 residues. This CDR3 reads CAIRGMGGWSTEAFF. Written as DNA, the CDR3 is TGTGCCATCAGGGGAATGGGGGGATGGAGCACTGAAGCTTTCTTT.

This rearrangement joins TRBV4-1 to TRBJ1-2; D perhaps matches TRBD1 (6 bases). Germline V CDR1 and CDR2: MGHRA, YSYEKL. V lost 0 bases and J lost 4, with 12 bases in between. CDR3 length: 15 amino acids. The CDR3, as DNA: TGCGCCAGCAGCCAAGAGGACAGCAAGCTCTATGGCTACACCTTC. Residues: CASSQEDSKLYGYTF.

The chain carries TRBV2 and TRBJ2-5; TRBD2 aligns across 10 bases. CDR1 SNHLY and CDR2 FYNNEI come from the germline V gene. The V segment lost 5 bases and the J segment 4 bases; nucleotides outside the gene matches: 10. This CDR3 has 16 amino acids. The CDR3 sequence: CASSFPSGSGGETQYF. In nucleotides, the CDR3 is TGTGCCAGCAGTTTCCCTAGCGGGAGTGGAGGAGAGACCCAGTACTTC.

The genes are TRBV4-1 and TRBJ2-1; 11 bases map to TRBD2. The CDR3 totals 22 residues. The V gene end was trimmed by 0 bases and the J gene end by 0 bases; junction bases not matched to a gene: 16. Germline CDR1 MGHRA, CDR2 YSYEKL. This CDR3 reads CASSQEGVGLAGSLSSYNEQFF. The CDR3 DNA follows: TGCGCCAGCAGCCAAGAAGGGGTTGGACTAGCGGGTTCCCTGAGCTCCTACAATGAGCAGTTCTTC.

The rearrangement joins TRBV9 to TRBJ1-3; D possibly corresponds to TRBD1 (5 bases). Trimming left V 0 bases short and J 4 bases short, with 14 bases between. Germline loops: CDR1 SGDLS, CDR2 YYNGEE. The CDR3 is 16 residues long. This chain's CDR3 is CASSVELQGLGNTIYF. The CDR3 DNA reads TGTGCCAGCAGCGTAGAACTTCAGGGTCTAGGAAACACCATATATTTT.

A note on this clone: Other DNA sequences within the sample encode an identical CDR3. V is TRBV28 and J is TRBJ2-3; TRBD2 matches 8 bases. After removal of 7 bases from V and 2 bases from J, the junction contained 17 bases not matched to a gene. CDR3 length equals 18 residues. The germline V gene has CDR1 MDHEN and CDR2 SYDVKM. This CDR3 reads CASNTIGGGGSFTDTQYF. CDR3 in DNA: TGTGCCAGCAACACTATCGGGGGCGGGGGGAGTTTCACAGATACGCAGTATTTT.

This chain links TRBV11-3 with TRBJ2-6; 7 positions match TRBD2. The CDR3 spans 18 residues. Losses at the gene ends were 1 base for V and 4 bases for J; bases not matched to a gene: 10. Germline assignment: CDR1 SGHNT and CDR2 YENEEA. As DNA, the CDR3 is TGTGCCAGCAGCTTAGGGCCCCCGGGGAGGGCCGGGGCCAACGTCCTGACTTTC. As protein: CASSLGPPGRAGANVLTF.

This clone has at least ten counts. V usage is TRBV9 and J usage is TRBJ1-2; D is uncertain. CDR1 is SGDLS and CDR2 is YYNGEE in the germline V gene. This CDR3 spans 13 amino acids. Deletions cut 5 bases from V and 4 bases from J, with 12 bases between. CDR3 nucleotides: TGTGCCAGCAGAGAAGACATGAGCTATGGCTACACCTTC. Protein sequence: CASREDMSYGYTF.

V usage is TRBV5-1 and J usage is TRBJ2-6; 11 bases line up with TRBD1. The germline CDR1 and CDR2 sequences are SGHRS and YFSETQ. The CDR3 extends over 18 amino acids. V lost 3 bases to trimming and J lost 0 bases; unmatched junction nucleotides: 5. The CDR3 loop reads CASSSAGTGGSGANVLTF. DNA for the CDR3: TGCGCCAGCAGCTCGGCGGGGACAGGGGGCTCTGGGGCCAACGTCCTGACTTTC.

The chain links TRBV9 to TRBJ2-7; 7 nucleotides line up with TRBD2. Germline assignment: CDR1 SGDLS and CDR2 YYNGEE. After removal of 2 bases from V and 4 bases from J, the junction contained 15 bases not matched to a gene. The length of the CDR3 is 17 residues. CDR3 loop: CASSVTAGGGEDYEQYF. In DNA form, the CDR3 reads TGTGCCAGCAGCGTCACAGCTGGGGGAGGGGAGGATTACGAGCAGTACTTC.

V gene TRBV18 combines with J gene TRBJ2-2; D is unclear. CDR3 length: 12 amino acids. With 3 bases removed from V and 6 bases from J, the gap between germline ends came to 5 bases. Germline V gene lookup returns CDR1 KGHSH and CDR2 LQKENI. The chain's CDR3 is CASSPVAGELFF. In DNA, the CDR3 is TGTGCCAGCTCACCTGTCGCCGGGGAGCTGTTTTTT.

The chain combines TRBV7-3 with TRBJ2-1; unclear D gene. Germline CDR1 SGHTA, CDR2 FQGTGA. V shed 8 bases and J shed 4 bases, with 6 bases lying between them. The CDR3 contains 11 residues. The CDR3 DNA follows: TGTGCCAGCGGGCAGTACAATGAGCAGTTCTTC. This codes for CASGQYNEQFF.

The table lists this clone with a count of one. The chain combines TRBV18 with TRBJ1-1; tentative D call: TRBD1 (5 bases). Germline V gene lookup returns CDR1 KGHSH and CDR2 LQKENI. The CDR3 sequence is 15 residues long. V lost 1 base and J lost 4, with 13 bases in between. The CDR3 spells CASSPQVGGGTEAFF. The CDR3 DNA sequence: TGTGCCAGCTCACCACAAGTGGGGGGAGGCACTGAAGCTTTCTTT.

As DNA, the CDR3 is TGTGCCAGCCGCCGGGCTAGCGGGGCATACAATGAGCAGTTCTTC. Its protein is CASRRASGAYNEQFF. The V call is TRBV14, the J call TRBJ2-1; the match to TRBD2 covers 9 bases. The V and J ends lost 8 bases and 4 bases, in that order; junction bases with no gene match: 9. Germline CDR1 is SGHDN and CDR2 is FVKESK. This CDR3 has 15 residues.